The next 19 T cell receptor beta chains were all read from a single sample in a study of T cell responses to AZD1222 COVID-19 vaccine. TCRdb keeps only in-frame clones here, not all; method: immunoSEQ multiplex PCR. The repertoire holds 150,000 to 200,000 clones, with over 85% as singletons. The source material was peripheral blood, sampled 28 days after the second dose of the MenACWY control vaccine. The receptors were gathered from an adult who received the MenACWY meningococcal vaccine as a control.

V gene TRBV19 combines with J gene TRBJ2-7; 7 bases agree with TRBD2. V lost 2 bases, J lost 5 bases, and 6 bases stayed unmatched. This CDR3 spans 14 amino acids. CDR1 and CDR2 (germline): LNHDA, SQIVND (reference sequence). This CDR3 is CASSISGTSHEQYF. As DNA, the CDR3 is TGTGCCAGTAGTATAAGCGGGACCAGCCACGAGCAGTACTTC.

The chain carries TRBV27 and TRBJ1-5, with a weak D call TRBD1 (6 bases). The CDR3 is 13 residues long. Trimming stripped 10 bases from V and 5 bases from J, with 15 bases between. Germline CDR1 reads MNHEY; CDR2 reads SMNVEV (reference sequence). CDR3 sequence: CATQAGADQPQHF. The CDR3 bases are TGTGCCACCCAGGCAGGGGCGGATCAGCCCCAGCATTTT.

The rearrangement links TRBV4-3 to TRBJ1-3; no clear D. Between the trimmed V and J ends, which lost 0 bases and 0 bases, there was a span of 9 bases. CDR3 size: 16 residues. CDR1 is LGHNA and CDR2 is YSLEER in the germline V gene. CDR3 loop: CASSQDGRFSGNTIYF. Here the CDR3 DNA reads TGCGCCAGCAGCCAAGACGGACGGTTCTCTGGAAACACCATATATTTT.

CDR3 coding DNA: TGTGCCAGCAGTGAGCCTCGGGACAGGGGTTTAGACTATGGCTACACCTTC. Translation: CASSEPRDRGLDYGYTF. The V call is TRBV2, the J call TRBJ1-2, with TRBD1 matching 10 bases. The V segment lost 3 bases and the J segment 3 bases; nucleotides outside the gene matches: 10. The germline V gene encodes CDR1 SNHLY and CDR2 FYNNEI. This CDR3 comprises 17 residues.

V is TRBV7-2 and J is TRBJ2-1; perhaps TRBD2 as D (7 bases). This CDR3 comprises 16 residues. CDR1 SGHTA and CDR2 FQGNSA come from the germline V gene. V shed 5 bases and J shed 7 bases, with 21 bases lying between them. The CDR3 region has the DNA TGTGCCAGCAGCCTTAACAGGGCTAGCGGTGGGAATGAGCAGTTCTTC. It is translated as CASSLNRASGGNEQFF.

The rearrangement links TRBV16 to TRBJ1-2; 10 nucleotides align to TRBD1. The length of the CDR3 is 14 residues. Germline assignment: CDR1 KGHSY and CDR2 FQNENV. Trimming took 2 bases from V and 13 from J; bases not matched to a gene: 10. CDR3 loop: CASSQGPGQGLFTF. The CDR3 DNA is TGTGCCAGCAGCCAAGGGCCGGGACAGGGGCTCTTCACCTTC.

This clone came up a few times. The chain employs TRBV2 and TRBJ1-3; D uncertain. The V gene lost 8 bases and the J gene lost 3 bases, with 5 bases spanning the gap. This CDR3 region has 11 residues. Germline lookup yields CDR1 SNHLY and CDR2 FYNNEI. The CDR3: CASEGGNTIYF. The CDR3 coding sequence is TGTGCCAGCGAAGGTGGAAACACCATATATTTT.

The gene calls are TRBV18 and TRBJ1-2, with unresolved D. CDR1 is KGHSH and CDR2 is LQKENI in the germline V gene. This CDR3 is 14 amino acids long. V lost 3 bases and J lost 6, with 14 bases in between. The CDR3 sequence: CASSPYDTLDGYTF. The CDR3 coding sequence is TGTGCCAGCTCACCTTACGACACCCTAGATGGCTACACCTTC.

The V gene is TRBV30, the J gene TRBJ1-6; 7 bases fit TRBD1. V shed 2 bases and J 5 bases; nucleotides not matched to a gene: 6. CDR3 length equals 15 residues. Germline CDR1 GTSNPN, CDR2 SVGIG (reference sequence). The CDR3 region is CAWSSEGADNSPLHF. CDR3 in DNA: TGTGCCTGGAGTAGTGAGGGGGCGGATAATTCACCCCTCCACTTT.

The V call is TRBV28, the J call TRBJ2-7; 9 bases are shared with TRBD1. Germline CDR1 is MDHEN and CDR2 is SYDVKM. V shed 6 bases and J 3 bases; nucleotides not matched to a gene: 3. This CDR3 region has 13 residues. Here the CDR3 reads CASRGTGLYEQYF. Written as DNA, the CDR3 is TGTGCCAGCAGGGGGACAGGGCTCTACGAGCAGTACTTC.

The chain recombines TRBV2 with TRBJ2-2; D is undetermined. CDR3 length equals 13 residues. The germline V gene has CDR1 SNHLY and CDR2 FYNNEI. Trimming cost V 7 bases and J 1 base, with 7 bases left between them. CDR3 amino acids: CASKWMNTGELFF. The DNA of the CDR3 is TGTGCCAGCAAATGGATGAACACCGGGGAGCTGTTTTTT.

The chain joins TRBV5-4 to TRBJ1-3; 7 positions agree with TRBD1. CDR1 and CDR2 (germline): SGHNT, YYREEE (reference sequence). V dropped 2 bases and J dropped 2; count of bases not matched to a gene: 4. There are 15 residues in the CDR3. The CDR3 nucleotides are TGTGCCAGCAGCTTTGACAGGGCCACTGGAAACACCATATATTTT. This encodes CASSFDRATGNTIYF. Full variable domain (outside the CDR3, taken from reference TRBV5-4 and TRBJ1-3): ETGVTQSPTHLIKTRGQQVTLRCSSQSGHNTVSWYQQALGQGPQFIFQYYREEENGRGNFPPRFSGLQFPNYSSELNVNALELDDSALYLCASSFDRATGNTIYFGEGSWLTVV.

CDR3 nucleotide sequence: TGTGCCAGTAAGGAGACACTTAATTCACCCCTCCACTTT. Its protein is CASKETLNSPLHF. The rearrangement links TRBV19 to TRBJ1-6; the D is unclear. The germline V gene has CDR1 LNHDA and CDR2 SQIVND (reference sequence). The CDR3 covers 13 residues. Trimming shortened V by 7 bases and J by 6 bases, and 10 bases separated the two germline ends. The variable domain in full, with the rest retrieved from reference TRBV19 and TRBJ1-6, is DGGITQSPKYLFRKEGQNVTLSCEQNLNHDAMYWYRQDPGQGLRLIYYSQIVNDFQKGDIAEGYSVSREKKESFPLTVTSAQKNPTAFYLCASKETLNSPLHFGNGTRLTVT.

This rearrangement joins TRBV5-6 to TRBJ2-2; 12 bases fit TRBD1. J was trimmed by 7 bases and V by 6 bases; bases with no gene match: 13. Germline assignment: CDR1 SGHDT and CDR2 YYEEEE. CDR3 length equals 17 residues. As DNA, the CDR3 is TGTGCCAGCACCGAGGGACAGGGGGCTGTTCGTCGCGGGGAGCTGTTTTTT. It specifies CASTEGQGAVRRGELFF.

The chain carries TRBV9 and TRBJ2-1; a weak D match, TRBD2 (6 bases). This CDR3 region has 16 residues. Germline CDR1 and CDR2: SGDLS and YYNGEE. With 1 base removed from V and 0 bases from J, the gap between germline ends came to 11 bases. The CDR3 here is CASSVRDGSSYNEQFF. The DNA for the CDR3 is TGTGCCAGCAGCGTACGGGACGGGAGCTCCTACAATGAGCAGTTCTTC.

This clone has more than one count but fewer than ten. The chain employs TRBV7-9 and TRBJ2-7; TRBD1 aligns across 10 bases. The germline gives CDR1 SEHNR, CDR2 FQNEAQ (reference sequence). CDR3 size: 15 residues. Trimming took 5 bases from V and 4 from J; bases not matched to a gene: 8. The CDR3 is CASSRSGQGVYEQYF. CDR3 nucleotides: TGTGCCAGCAGCCGAAGCGGACAGGGGGTTTACGAGCAGTACTTC.

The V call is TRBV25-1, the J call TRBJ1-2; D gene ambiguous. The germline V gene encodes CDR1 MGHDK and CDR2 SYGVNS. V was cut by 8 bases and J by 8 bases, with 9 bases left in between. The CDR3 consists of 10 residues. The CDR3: CASWEGGYTF. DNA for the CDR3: TGTGCCAGCTGGGAAGGCGGCTACACCTTC.

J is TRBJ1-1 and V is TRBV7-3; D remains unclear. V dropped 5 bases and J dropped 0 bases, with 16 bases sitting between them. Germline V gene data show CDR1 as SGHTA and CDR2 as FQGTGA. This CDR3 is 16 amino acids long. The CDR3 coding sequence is TGTGCCAGCAGCGGCCTCCTGGCAGGCATGAACACTGAAGCTTTCTTT. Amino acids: CASSGLLAGMNTEAFF.

The CDR3 bases are TGTGCCACCAGTGATGTTGGACAGGGGGCCCTCTACACCTTC. Translated, it gives CATSDVGQGALYTF. This rearrangement joins TRBV24-1 to TRBJ1-2; 11 bases match TRBD1. The CDR3 extends over 14 amino acids. The germline V gene has CDR1 KGHDR and CDR2 SFDVKD. The trim removed 3 bases at V and 10 bases at J, leaving 6 bases unmatched.